These 27 T cell receptor beta chains originate from one sample sequenced in a study of T cells in women clearing cervical HPV infection. Assay used: immunoSEQ multiplex PCR; TCRdb lists only in-frame clones, some missing. The sample's table shows under 45,000 clones. Sequencing used blood buffy coat. These receptor sequences come from a woman aged 18 to 75 with a cervical HPV16 infection that either progressed to CIN3+ or cleared (not recorded which).

Concerning this clone: The sequenced fragment ends 3 residues before the CDR3 boundary, so the rest is inferred from the germline J gene. The chain links TRBV5-1 to TRBJ2-5, with 11 nucleotides matching TRBD2. Germline V gene lookup returns CDR1 SGHRS and CDR2 YFSETQ. The CDR3 runs 16 residues. The trim removed 3 bases at V and 1 base at J, leaving 5 bases unmatched. CDR3 DNA (partial): TGCGCCAGCAGCTCGCGACTAGCGGGATCCCAAGAGACC. Protein sequence: CASSSRLAGSQET. The CDR3, in full, reads CASSSRLAGSQETQYF. The complete variable domain, with remaining parts taken from reference TRBV5-1 and TRBJ2-5, reads KAGVTQTPRYLIKTRGQQVTLSCSPISGHRSVSWYQQTPGQGLQFLFEYFSETQRNKGNFPGRFSGRQFSNSRSEMNVSTLELGDSALYLCASSSRLAGSQETQYFGPGTRLLVL.

As to this clone: The read ends 3 residues before the CDR3 terminus; that terminus is restored from the germline J gene. The chain has TRBV2 and TRBJ1-2; 10 bases line up with TRBD1. The CDR3 has 14 amino acids. With V trimmed by 8 bases and J by 5 bases, 8 bases remained unmatched. The germline V gene encodes CDR1 SNHLY and CDR2 FYNNEI. The CDR3 DNA, read in part, is TGTGCCAGCGGAACCGGGACAGGGGTATATGGC. It is translated as CASGTGTGVYG. In full, the CDR3 reads CASGTGTGVYGYTF. The whole variable domain, remainder taken from reference TRBV2 and TRBJ1-2, is EPEVTQTPSHQVTQMGQEVILRCVPISNHLYFYWYRQILGQKVEFLVSFYNNEISEKSEIFDDQFSVERPDGSNFTLKIRSTKLEDSAMYFCASGTGTGVYGYTFGSGTRLTVV.

Details on this clone: The read ends 3 residues early relative to the CDR3; the germline J gene fills the gap. The rearrangement uses TRBV19 and TRBJ2-3; D possibly corresponds to TRBD1 (6 bases). CDR3 length: 17 amino acids. The germline CDR1 and CDR2 sequences are LNHDA and SQIVND (reference sequence). CDR3 residues: CASSIDTGRGHSQPQYF. The CDR3 bases that were read are TGTGCCAGTAGTATAGATACGGGCAGGGGTCATTCTCAGCCG.

In the case of this clone: The read ends 3 residues early relative to the CDR3; the germline J gene fills the gap. The rearrangement joins TRBV2 to TRBJ2-5; maybe TRBD2 (6 bases). Germline V lookup: CDR1 SNHLY, CDR2 FYNNEI. Between the trimmed V and J ends, which lost 7 bases and 2 bases, there was a span of 11 bases. This CDR3 is built from 13 residues. The covered CDR3 bases are TGTGCCAGCAAGGGACTCCTACAAGAGACC. Its translation: CASKGLLQET. The whole CDR3 sequence reads CASKGLLQETQYF.

For this clone: The CDR3 end lies 3 residues beyond the end of the read and is filled in from the germline J gene. The chain employs TRBV5-1 and TRBJ2-1; 10 bases agree with TRBD1. The CDR3 loop spans 16 amino acids. The J segment lost 6 bases and the V segment lost 6 bases, leaving 12 bases of the junction unmatched. In germline, CDR1 is SGHRS, CDR2 YFSETQ. The covered CDR3 bases are TGCGCCAGCAACAAACTCCTCGGGACAGGGGTCAATGAG. It codes for CASNKLLGTGVNE. The complete CDR3 protein is CASNKLLGTGVNEQFF.

On this clone: The missing CDR3 end, 3 residues past where the read stops, is filled in from the germline J gene. The genes are TRBV14 and TRBJ2-3, with 7 bases aligning to TRBD1. Losses at the gene ends were 7 bases for V and 2 bases for J; bases not matched to a gene: 12. Germline V lookup: CDR1 SGHDN, CDR2 FVKESK. There are 16 residues in the CDR3. The part of the CDR3 DNA that was read is TGTGCCAGCACCGGTCCGGACAGGTCCATCACAGATACG. It specifies CASTGPDRSITDT. The whole CDR3 region reads CASTGPDRSITDTQYF. Using reference TRBV14 and TRBJ2-3 for the parts outside the CDR3, the full variable domain is EAGVTQFPSHSVIEKGQTVTLRCDPISGHDNLYWYRRVMGKEIKFLLHFVKESKQDESGMPNNRFLAERTGGTYSTLKVQPAELEDSGVYFCASTGPDRSITDTQYFGPGTRLTVL.

With regard to this clone: Read coverage stops 3 residues before the CDR3 terminus; the germline J gene supplies the remainder. V usage is TRBV20-1 and J usage is TRBJ2-3; no clear D gene. The germline gives CDR1 DFQATT, CDR2 SNEGSKA (reference sequence). CDR3 length: 13 amino acids. CDR3 loop: CSARVSAEPTQYF. CDR3 DNA, as far as it was read: TGCAGTGCTAGAGTAAGTGCTGAGCCAACG.

About this clone: The CDR3 end is not reached by the read, which stops 3 residues before it; the germline J gene fills it in. The sample has other DNA sequences that encode this CDR3 too. The chain recombines TRBV19 with TRBJ1-3, with 9 bases identical to TRBD1. The CDR3 runs to 15 residues. CDR1 and CDR2 from the germline V gene are LNHDA and SQIVND (reference sequence). V dropped 9 bases and J dropped 3; count of bases not matched to a gene: 9. The CDR3 loop is CASSRTGEGGNTIYF. Partial CDR3 DNA: TGTGCCAGCTCCCGGACAGGGGAGGGTGGAAACACC.

About this clone itself: The read terminates 3 residues ahead of where the CDR3 ends, so the germline J gene completes it. V gene TRBV5-1 combines with J gene TRBJ2-1; tentatively, D is TRBD1 (9 bases). The V and J ends lost 0 bases and 8 bases respectively, with 30 bases between them. The CDR3 runs 20 residues. CDR1 SGHRS and CDR2 YFSETQ come from the germline V gene. The part of the CDR3 DNA that was read is TGCGCCAGCAGCTTGGTTGGGGACAGGGCGCGGGGGGCCTTGGGCGATGAG. This codes for CASSLVGDRARGALGDE. The entire CDR3 sequence reads CASSLVGDRARGALGDEQFF.

Concerning this clone: The missing CDR3 end, 3 residues past where the read stops, is filled in from the germline J gene. The V gene is TRBV5-1, the J gene TRBJ2-4, with 9 bases aligning to TRBD2. The CDR3 has 18 amino acids. Germline V gives CDR1 SGHRS, CDR2 YFSETQ. The trim removed 4 bases at V and 5 bases at J, leaving 16 bases unmatched. The CDR3 DNA, read in part, is TGCGCCAGCAGCCGAACTGCCGGACTAGCGCACCAGCAAAACATT. This codes for CASSRTAGLAHQQNI. The CDR3 in full is CASSRTAGLAHQQNIQYF.

About this clone itself: The read ends 3 residues early relative to the CDR3; the germline J gene fills the gap. V gene TRBV29-1 combines with J gene TRBJ1-5; D possibly corresponds to TRBD1 (5 bases). V lost 3 bases and J 6 bases, leaving 9 bases between the germline ends. The CDR3 loop spans 12 amino acids. The germline gives CDR1 SQVTM, CDR2 ANQGSEA. The CDR3 region is CSVEAGPQPQHF. The CDR3 DNA, read in part, is TGCAGCGTTGAGGCAGGGCCTCAGCCC.

CDR3 residues: CAISVIAGNTDTQYF. The part of the CDR3 DNA that was read is TGTGCCATCAGTGTGATAGCGGGGAACACAGATACG. The chain employs TRBV10-3 and TRBJ2-3, with 8 bases identical to TRBD2. Read sequence stops 3 residues before the CDR3 end, and the germline J gene provides the missing end. This CDR3 contains 15 residues. Trimming at V came to 4 bases and at J to 2 bases, leaving 5 bases not matched to a gene. Germline V CDR1 and CDR2: ENHRY, SYGVKD.

A note on this clone: Read sequence stops 3 residues before the CDR3 end, and the germline J gene provides the missing end. The chain couples TRBV7-3 to TRBJ1-1; 11 nucleotides match TRBD1. Germline V gene data show CDR1 as SGHTA and CDR2 as FQGTGA. This CDR3 region has 15 residues. V was clipped by 5 bases and J by 7 bases; unmatched bases: 9. Incomplete CDR3 DNA: TGTGCCAGCAGCCCCTTCGGACAGGGGGCCCTTGAA. This encodes CASSPFGQGALE. The whole CDR3 region reads CASSPFGQGALEAFF.

About this clone: The read ends 3 residues early relative to the CDR3; the germline J gene fills the gap. V is TRBV7-2 and J is TRBJ2-2; 10 bases are shared with TRBD1. Germline values: CDR1 SGHTA, CDR2 FQGNSA. The CDR3 sequence is 15 residues long. The CDR3 bases that were read are TGTGCCAGCAGCTCAATTCCGGGACAGGGGTTTCTG. Translation: CASSSIPGQGFL. The full CDR3 is CASSSIPGQGFLLFF.

Points on this clone: Read data end 3 residues before the CDR3 end; the end is taken from the germline J gene. J is TRBJ2-5 and V is TRBV7-9, with TRBD1 matching 8 bases. There are 14 residues in the CDR3. V gave up 5 bases and J gave up 5 bases; unmatched junction bases: 7. The germline CDR1 and CDR2 sequences are SEHNR and FQNEAQ (reference sequence). The chain's CDR3 is CASSQGQGIETQYF. The sequenced part of the CDR3 DNA is TGTGCCAGCAGCCAAGGACAGGGAATCGAGACC.

Concerning this clone itself: Sequencing ends 3 residues short of the CDR3 end; the germline J gene provides the rest. The J gene is TRBJ1-1, the V gene TRBV7-2; 7 nucleotides align to TRBD1. The germline V gene has CDR1 SGHTA and CDR2 FQGNSA. There are 14 residues in the CDR3. The V and J ends lost 4 bases and 4 bases, in that order; junction bases with no gene match: 6. CDR3 DNA, as far as it was read: TGTGCCAGCAGCTCAGACAGGGTAGGCACTGAA. It is translated as CASSSDRVGTE. Given in full, the CDR3 is CASSSDRVGTEAFF.

The chain's CDR3 is CASSFFGGADTYTF. The DNA read from the CDR3 is TGTGCCAGCAGCTTTTTCGGGGGGGCTGATACC. The chain joins TRBV7-3 to TRBJ1-2; perhaps TRBD1 as D (6 bases). Read sequence stops 3 residues before the CDR3 end, and the germline J gene provides the missing end. The CDR3 has 14 residues. The germline V gene encodes CDR1 SGHTA and CDR2 FQGTGA.

Concerning this clone itself: The read ends 3 residues early relative to the CDR3; the germline J gene fills the gap. The chain couples TRBV10-3 to TRBJ2-1, with a tentative D call TRBD2 (5 bases). CDR3 size: 15 residues. Germline V gene data show CDR1 as ENHRY and CDR2 as SYGVKD. Trimming removed 4 bases at V and 4 bases at J, with 14 bases between. The chain's CDR3 is CAISVSRTGYNEQFF. The CDR3 DNA, read in part, is TGTGCCATCAGTGTCTCCCGGACTGGATACAATGAG.

A note on this clone: The CDR3 end falls 3 residues outside the read, so it is completed with the germline J gene. The chain uses TRBV7-1 and TRBJ1-1; a weak D match, TRBD1 (6 bases). TRBV7-1 is flagged as an ORF with uncertain function. Trimming took 3 bases from V and 4 from J, leaving 33 bases between them. The CDR3 extends over 21 amino acids. Partial CDR3 DNA: TGTGCCAGCAGCTCCCCCTCCGGGACATCGGGTTGGGGCACCACCTCCACTGAA. It yields the protein CASSSPSGTSGWGTTSTE. The whole CDR3 sequence reads CASSSPSGTSGWGTTSTEAFF.

Concerning this clone: The read gets to within 3 residues of the CDR3 end, and the germline J gene fills in the rest. The J gene is TRBJ1-2, the V gene TRBV19; a possible D gene is TRBD1 (5 bases). The CDR3 consists of 12 residues. The V gene lost 7 bases and the J gene lost 7 bases, with 13 bases spanning the gap. CDR1 and CDR2 from the germline V gene are LNHDA and SQIVND (reference sequence). The CDR3 DNA, read in part, is TGTGCCAGTAACTCCAGGGACTCTGGC. Residues: CASNSRDSG. The CDR3 in its entirety is CASNSRDSGYTF.

In the case of this clone: The read terminates 3 residues ahead of where the CDR3 ends, so the germline J gene completes it. The V gene is TRBV5-5, the J gene TRBJ2-3; maybe TRBD1 (5 bases). Germline V gene data show CDR1 as SGHKS and CDR2 as YYEKEE (reference sequence). The CDR3 is 14 amino acids. V shed 5 bases and J shed 4 bases, with 14 bases lying between them. The CDR3 bases that were read are TGTGCCAGCAGTCCCGAGTGGGGCGCAGATACG. This encodes CASSPEWGADT. The CDR3 in its entirety is CASSPEWGADTQYF. The entire variable domain, with the rest obtained from reference TRBV5-5 and TRBJ2-3, is as follows: DAGVTQSPTHLIKTRGQQVTLRCSPISGHKSVSWYQQVLGQGPQFIFQYYEKEERGRGNFPDRFSARQFPNYSSELNVNALLLGDSALYLCASSPEWGADTQYFGPGTRLTVL.

As concerns this clone: The CDR3 end is not reached by the read, which stops 3 residues before it; the germline J gene fills it in. The V and J genes are TRBV10-1 and TRBJ2-3, with unresolved D. V dropped 4 bases and J dropped 2 bases, with 7 bases sitting between them. Germline CDR1 and CDR2: WNHNN and SYGVQD (reference sequence). This CDR3 is built from 13 residues. The covered CDR3 bases are TGCGCCAGCAGTGCACTTTTCACAGATACG. Residues: CASSALFTDT. The full CDR3 reads CASSALFTDTQYF.

To note about this clone: Read sequence stops 3 residues before the CDR3 end, and the germline J gene provides the missing end. The rearrangement joins TRBV19 to TRBJ2-7; 7 bases line up with TRBD1. J gave up 3 bases and V 4 bases, and 3 bases lay outside the gene matches. CDR1 and CDR2 (germline): LNHDA, SQIVND (reference sequence). The CDR3 extends over 13 amino acids. The DNA read from the CDR3 is TGTGCCAGTAGTAGGGGGACAGACTACGAG. Translation gives CASSRGTDYE. The entire CDR3 protein reads CASSRGTDYEQYF.

Concerning this clone: The read ends 3 residues before the CDR3 terminus; that terminus is restored from the germline J gene. The identical CDR3 is also encoded by other nucleotide sequences in the sample. This rearrangement joins TRBV7-9 to TRBJ1-3; D remains unclear. The CDR3 is 11 residues long. V lost 11 bases, J lost 8 bases, and 13 bases lay in between. CDR1 and CDR2 from the germline V gene are SEHNR and FQNEAQ (reference sequence). The CDR3 sequence: CAASRPDTIYF. The CDR3 DNA, read in part, is TGTGCCGCTTCCCGTCCGGACACC.

Regarding this clone: Read sequence stops 3 residues before the CDR3 end, and the germline J gene provides the missing end. The chain carries TRBV7-2 and TRBJ1-1; D possibly corresponds to TRBD1 (5 bases). The CDR3 covers 13 residues. Trimming cost V 5 bases and J 7 bases, with 14 bases left between them. CDR1 and CDR2 from the germline V gene are SGHTA and FQGNSA. The CDR3 region is CASSPSPGVEAFF. The part of the CDR3 DNA that was read is TGTGCCAGCAGCCCATCTCCGGGGGTTGAA.

The CDR3 DNA, read in part, is TGTGCCAGCTCACCGGGCCTTTACGAG. Encoded protein: CASSPGLYE. The CDR3 as a whole reads CASSPGLYEQYF. This sequence joins TRBV18 and TRBJ2-7; no clear D. The read gets to within 3 residues of the CDR3 end, and the germline J gene fills in the rest. V was clipped by 3 bases and J by 4 bases, with 7 bases between them. The length of the CDR3 is 12 residues. Germline CDR1 and CDR2: KGHSH and LQKENI.

Comments on this clone: The read falls 3 residues short of the CDR3 end, and the missing part is taken from the germline J gene. The genes are TRBV7-6 and TRBJ2-1; possibly TRBD1 for D (6 bases). CDR1 is SGHVS, CDR2 FNYEAQ, per germline. The CDR3 totals 15 residues. The V end lost 5 bases, the J end lost 0 bases, and 11 bases lay between the germline ends. Incomplete CDR3 DNA: TGTGCCAGCAGCCTTGGGACATTCTCCTACAATGAG. It specifies CASSLGTFSYNE. The CDR3 in full is CASSLGTFSYNEQFF.